This TCR beta chain was identified during a study of blood T cell repertoires in COVID-19. Sequenced by immunoSEQ multiplex PCR; TCRdb stores in-frame clones only, minus some. The data show fewer than 75,000 clones, approximately 89% seen once. The CDR3 loop spans 13 amino acids. The V end was cut by 7 bases, the J end by 5 bases, with 15 bases between. The V gene's germline CDR1 is MNHNY and CDR2 SVGAGI (reference sequence). The receptor was isolated from an elderly man with acute or convalescent COVID-19. Sequencing used peripheral blood. The J gene is TRBJ2-7, the V gene TRBV6-6; maybe TRBD2 (6 bases). The CDR3 reads CASTLRGSHEQYF. CDR3 DNA sequence: TGTGCCAGCACCCTCCGGGGGAGCCACGAGCAGTACTTC.